Detailed here is one T cell receptor beta chain. The target antigen is unknown. Data came from immunoSEQ multiplex PCR; TCRdb stores just in-frame clones and leaves some out. This table holds approximately 79,000 clones, more than 75% found once. This specimen comes from a study of radiation and T cells in renal cell carcinoma. Study information: Nephrectomy followed 15 Gy stereotactic body radiation by 4 weeks.

General study results and limits: From baseline, blood top tumor clonotypes peaked at 2 weeks post-radiation.

V was cut by 6 bases and J by 0 bases, with 20 bases left in between. The CDR3 totals 17 residues. Germline V gene data show CDR1 as MDHEN and CDR2 as SYDVKM. Time point here: blood 2 weeks post-SBRT. Treatment specified: 15 Gy SBRT to primary tumor, nephrectomy 4 weeks later. Clear cell pathology was present in this patient's renal cell carcinoma. Sequences were derived from blood, sampled from a patient whose treatment included radiotherapy and nephrectomy. This chain links TRBV28 with TRBJ1-1; D may be TRBD1 (6 bases). The sequence was obtained from a man aged 55 to 70 with renal cell carcinoma. This chain's CDR3 is CASSRYRGGGMNTEAFF. The CDR3 nucleotides read TGTGCCAGCAGCCGATATCGCGGAGGGGGAATGAACACTGAAGCTTTCTTT.